These 25 T cell receptor beta chains came from one sample sequenced in a study of neurological immune-mediated disorders. One entry per CDR3 protein results from TCRdb running MiXCR on the 5' RACE reads. The table shows around 46,000 distinct CDR3 sequences, with about 25% occurring only once. Source material: PBMCs. The receptors derive from a woman aged 70-85 years in good health.

Ten or more counts support this clonotype. The CDR3 coding sequence is TGTGCCAGCATACGGCAGAACAACTATGGCTACACCTTC. It yields the protein CASIRQNNYGYTF. The rearrangement joins TRBV21-1 to TRBJ1-2. TRBV21-1 counts as a pseudogene. The CDR3 spans 13 residues.

In this sample, this clonotype turned up many times. The genes are TRBV6-5 and TRBJ1-5; D gene uncertain. Germline CDR1 is MNHEY and CDR2 is SVGAGI. The CDR3 consists of 16 residues. The V and J ends lost 5 bases and 5 bases respectively, with 19 bases between them. The CDR3 loop is CASSPSQVPQHQPQHF. DNA of the CDR3: TGTGCCAGCAGTCCCTCACAAGTTCCGCAGCATCAGCCCCAGCATTTT.

The CDR3 reads CASSLDWAGNTEAFF. DNA of the CDR3: TGTGCCAGCAGCTTAGATTGGGCAGGGAACACTGAAGCTTTCTTT. This sequence joins TRBV11-2 and TRBJ1-1; D is unresolved. Germline values: CDR1 SGHAT, CDR2 FQNNGV. This CDR3 comprises 15 residues. Trimming removed 0 bases at V and 1 base at J, with 9 bases between.

This clonotype has ten or more counts. This rearrangement joins TRBV5-1 to TRBJ2-5; 8 bases agree with TRBD2. Germline-derived CDR1 and CDR2 are SGHRS and YFSETQ. V lost 0 bases to trimming and J lost 5 bases; unmatched junction nucleotides: 6. The CDR3 covers 15 residues. The CDR3 here is CASSLAGGGEETQYF. The CDR3 nucleotides read TGCGCCAGCAGCTTGGCCGGGGGGGGAGAGGAGACCCAGTACTTC.

This clonotype was seen ten or more times. This chain uses TRBV9 with TRBJ2-6, with 11 positions matching TRBD1. The CDR3 length is 17 residues. Germline V gene sequence: CDR1 SGDLS, CDR2 YYNGEE. Trimming at V came to 1 base and at J to 3 bases, leaving 3 bases not matched to a gene. The CDR3 reads CASSVRDRGSGANVLTF. CDR3 DNA sequence: TGTGCCAGCAGCGTAAGGGACAGGGGGAGTGGGGCCAACGTCCTGACTTTC.

As concerns this clonotype: No DNA is shown, since the ends of the CDR3 on it are uncertain; the CDR3 is the one TCRdb lists. V gene TRBV5-1 combines with J gene TRBJ2-7; the table's D call of TRBD1 was not tested on the DNA. CDR1 and CDR2 (germline): SGHRS, YFSETQ. The CDR3 region is 21 residues in length, termini included. The CDR3 region is CASSFYICSAKDRGRSYEQYF.

Many counts were recorded for this clonotype. The chain joins TRBV5-1 to TRBJ2-7, with 8 bases that match TRBD2. Germline assignment: CDR1 SGHRS and CDR2 YFSETQ. This CDR3 spans 14 amino acids. The trim removed 7 bases at V and 2 bases at J, leaving 8 bases unmatched. The CDR3, as DNA: TGCGCCAGCCTCCCGGCTAGCGGGCCCTACGAGCAGTACTTC. This sequence encodes CASLPASGPYEQYF.

Many counts were recorded for this clonotype. The rearrangement joins TRBV7-2 to TRBJ2-3; D is undetermined. CDR3 length: 14 amino acids. Germline V gene data show CDR1 as SGHTA and CDR2 as FQGNSA. Trimming shortened V by 3 bases and J by 4 bases, and 11 bases separated the two germline ends. The CDR3 spells CASSLAHSSDTQYF. CDR3 nucleotides: TGTGCCAGCAGCTTGGCGCATTCCTCAGATACGCAGTATTTT.

The chain carries TRBV2 and TRBJ2-7, with 9 bases matching TRBD1. CDR1 and CDR2 (germline): SNHLY, FYNNEI. This CDR3 spans 14 amino acids. Trimming removed 5 bases from V and 6 bases from J; junction bases left unmatched: 8. DNA of the CDR3: TGTGCCAGCAGTTTTCCGGGACAGGGTAGCGAGCAGTACTTC. This gives the protein CASSFPGQGSEQYF.

This chain connects TRBV5-1 to TRBJ1-1; no firm D call. This CDR3 spans 14 amino acids. From germline, CDR1 is SGHRS and CDR2 YFSETQ. Trimming shortened V by 7 bases and J by 0 bases, and 13 bases separated the two germline ends. The DNA of the CDR3 is TGCGCCAGCTGCTCGGATTGGGTGAACACTGAAGCTTTCTTT. This gives the protein CASCSDWVNTEAFF. Full variable domain (rest looked up from reference TRBV5-1 and TRBJ1-1): KAGVTQTPRYLIKTRGQQVTLSCSPISGHRSVSWYQQTPGQGLQFLFEYFSETQRNKGNFPGRFSGRQFSNSRSEMNVSTLELGDSALYLCASCSDWVNTEAFFGQGTRLTVV.

This clonotype was seen ten or more times. The rearrangement joins TRBV20-1 to TRBJ2-5; 7 bases are shared with TRBD1. Germline V gives CDR1 DFQATT, CDR2 SNEGSKA (reference sequence). V lost 1 base to trimming and J lost 4 bases; unmatched junction nucleotides: 3. The CDR3 length is 13 residues. In DNA form, the CDR3 reads TGCAGTGCTAGAGTCACAGGGGCAGAGACCCAGTACTTC. Protein product: CSARVTGAETQYF.

The table lists this clonotype with many counts. The rearrangement joins TRBV6-5 to TRBJ1-4; D is uncertain. The V end lost 0 bases, the J end lost 7 bases, and 3 bases lay between the germline ends. The V gene's germline CDR1 is MNHEY and CDR2 SVGAGI. The CDR3 has 12 residues. CDR3 amino acids: CASSYSGEKLFF. The DNA of the CDR3 is TGTGCCAGCAGTTACTCCGGTGAAAAACTGTTTTTT.

This clonotype was detected many times. This sequence joins TRBV5-1 and TRBJ2-1, with 14 bases identical to TRBD2. From germline, CDR1 is SGHRS and CDR2 YFSETQ. V trimming: 4 bases; J trimming: 9 bases; junction bases outside the gene matches: 6. The CDR3 consists of 15 residues. CDR3 nucleotide sequence: TGCGCCAGCAGCGTGGGACTAGCGGGAGATTCTGAGCAGTTCTTC. Translated, it gives CASSVGLAGDSEQFF.

V and J are TRBV27 and TRBJ2-5, with 8 bases aligning to TRBD2. The CDR3 loop spans 17 amino acids. The V gene end was trimmed by 8 bases and the J gene end by 4 bases; junction bases not matched to a gene: 18. In germline, CDR1 is MNHEY, CDR2 SMNVEV (reference sequence). As DNA, the CDR3 is TGTGCCAGCCGATCCCTCCTAGGTGGAGGACTAGCAGAGACCCAGTACTTC. This gives the protein CASRSLLGGGLAETQYF.

This clonotype was detected many times. The chain recombines TRBV20-1 with TRBJ1-2; possible D gene TRBD1, 6 bases. Germline-derived CDR1 and CDR2 are DFQATT and SNEGSKA (reference sequence). Between the trimmed V and J ends, which lost 4 bases and 0 bases, there was a span of 12 bases. CDR3 size: 14 residues. CDR3 amino acids: CSATRGAPNYGYTF. Written as DNA, the CDR3 is TGCAGTGCTACTCGGGGGGCTCCTAACTATGGCTACACCTTC.

This clonotype has a handful of counts. The V gene is TRBV19, the J gene TRBJ2-2; D call uncertain. V was pared by 4 bases and J by 5 bases, with 17 bases between. Germline V gives CDR1 LNHDA, CDR2 SQIVND (reference sequence). CDR3 size: 16 residues. CDR3 protein: CASSNRPVRWTGELFF. The CDR3, as DNA: TGTGCCAGTAGTAATCGGCCAGTAAGATGGACCGGGGAGCTGTTTTTT.

There are many counts of this clonotype. The chain links TRBV7-2 to TRBJ2-3, with D tentatively TRBD2 (5 bases). V lost 1 base, J lost 6 bases, and 8 bases lay in between. CDR1 and CDR2 from the germline V gene are SGHTA and FQGNSA. This CDR3 has 13 amino acids. The CDR3, as DNA: TGTGCCAGCAGCTTAGAGAGGGAGGATACGCAGTATTTT. Translation gives CASSLEREDTQYF.

This clonotype was seen repeatedly, ten times or more. The J gene is TRBJ2-5, the V gene TRBV5-1, with 8 bases that match TRBD1. The CDR3 has 15 residues. Germline loops: CDR1 SGHRS, CDR2 YFSETQ. V shed 4 bases and J 4 bases; nucleotides not matched to a gene: 9. This CDR3 reads CASSRGQGSLETQYF. The CDR3 DNA follows: TGCGCCAGCAGCCGAGGACAGGGTAGTTTAGAGACCCAGTACTTC.

V gene TRBV19 combines with J gene TRBJ1-5; no definite D call. V dropped 2 bases and J dropped 4 bases, with 9 bases sitting between them. This CDR3 has 14 amino acids. Germline CDR1 reads LNHDA; CDR2 reads SQIVND (reference sequence). The CDR3 loop reads CASSILQFNQPQHF. As DNA, the CDR3 is TGTGCCAGTAGTATATTACAGTTTAATCAGCCCCAGCATTTT.

DNA of the CDR3: TGCAGTGCTAGAGCTTTAACAGGGGGCGGACAAGAGACCCAGTACTTC. Translation gives CSARALTGGGQETQYF. The chain joins TRBV20-1 to TRBJ2-5, with 9 positions matching TRBD1. CDR3 length equals 16 residues. V shed 1 base, J shed 2 bases, and the junction held 8 bases outside the gene matches. From germline, CDR1 is DFQATT and CDR2 SNEGSKA (reference sequence).

This clonotype was counted ten times or more. V and J are TRBV20-1 and TRBJ2-1; 13 bases line up with TRBD2. The CDR3 covers 15 residues. Germline trimming cut 3 bases from V and 6 bases from J; bases unmatched to any gene: 5. Germline-derived CDR1 and CDR2 are DFQATT and SNEGSKA (reference sequence). CDR3 coding DNA: TGCAGTGCTAGCTCTACTAGCGGGAGGGGCAATGAGCAGTTCTTC. Translation: CSASSTSGRGNEQFF.

This clonotype was detected many times. This sequence joins TRBV10-3 and TRBJ2-5, with TRBD2 matching 7 bases. CDR1 and CDR2 from the germline V gene are ENHRY and SYGVKD. V was clipped by 1 base and J by 4 bases; unmatched bases: 9. CDR3 length: 16 residues. The CDR3 DNA sequence: TGTGCCATCAGTGAGTTGGGGAGCGGGAAGCGAGAGACCCAGTACTTC. Translating it yields CAISELGSGKRETQYF.

This clonotype has ten or more counts. This chain connects TRBV15 to TRBJ2-2; weak D call: TRBD2 (6 bases). V lost 5 bases and J lost 5, with 15 bases in between. CDR1 is LNHNV, CDR2 YYDKDF, per germline (reference sequence). This CDR3 has 15 residues. This CDR3 is CATSGGPGRTGELFF. DNA of the CDR3: TGTGCCACCAGCGGGGGACCCGGGAGAACCGGGGAGCTGTTTTTT.

With regard to this clonotype: A read error is possible here, since a much larger clone lies one base away. This chain links TRBV29-1 with TRBJ2-5, with D possibly TRBD1 on 5 matching bases. The CDR3 covers 11 residues. The V gene's germline CDR1 is SQVTM and CDR2 ANQGSEA. Between the trimmed V and J ends, which lost 6 bases and 6 bases, there was a span of 11 bases. CDR3 loop: CSVRQPKTQYF. In nucleotides, the CDR3 is TGCAGCGTGAGACAGCCGAAGACCCAGTACTTC.

This chain links TRBV30 with TRBJ2-3, with D unclear. The CDR3 extends over 11 amino acids. Trimming left V 2 bases short and J 11 bases short, with 11 bases between. CDR1 is GTSNPN and CDR2 is SVGIG in the germline V gene (reference sequence). This CDR3 reads CAWSRSGLQYF. For the CDR3, the DNA is TGTGCCTGGAGTCGTTCGGGCCTGCAGTATTTT.